This T cell receptor beta chain was identified in a study of human T cells and chemical hapten exposure. Background on the study: Slight volume differences across pooled libraries mainly accounted for varying per-sample TCR yields.

As processed by the authors: The number of TCRs in each sample had a median of about 100,000 and spanned roughly 23,224 to 750,000. TCRdb re-analysed the RACE reads in MiXCR, keeping a single row per CDR3 protein. The authors' filters were not applied to this entry. This sample yields just under 65,000 distinct CDR3 sequences, of which 9.5% to 11% are seen a single time; approximately 2% belongs to the top ten. CDR1 SEHNR and CDR2 FQNEAQ come from the germline V gene (reference sequence). The CDR3 length is 13 residues. With V trimmed by 5 bases and J by 4 bases, 4 bases remained unmatched. Findings of the study overall: Controls formed significantly fewer large CDR3 similarity clusters than expanded TCRs did. DPC sensitization left the count of TCRs above 1 in 1000 unchanged.

This clonotype has a handful of counts. Its antigen remains unknown. Time point denoted: patch test 3, about 24 weeks after DPC sensitization. The treatment is: therapeutic diphenylcyclopropenone sensitization with weekly scalp DPC. Material: whole blood, obtained in connection with sensitization to the hapten diphenylcyclopropenone (DPC). The TCR originated in a woman under 40 with alopecia areata. Some clones in this sample may be carry-over from other donors' samples. V is TRBV7-9 and J is TRBJ1-2, with 7 positions matching TRBD1. CDR3 DNA sequence: TGTGCCAGCAGCAGGGACAGTGGCTATGGCTACACCTTC. This sequence encodes CASSRDSGYGYTF.